The 29 T cell receptor beta chains listed next were all sequenced from one sample in a study of molecular identifiers for immune sequencing clone quantification. A single record per CDR3 protein comes from TCRdb applying MiXCR to the PCR reads. The top ten clones hold more than 0.8% of a sample with about half a million distinct CDR3 sequences, about 22% of them seen once. The sample was naive CD8+ T cells from blood, with Jurkat cell RNA spiked in. Subset reported: FACS-sorted CD8+CD4-CCR7+CD45RA+ naive T cells. Receptor source: a human donor in good health. Some libraries in this study had Jurkat cell RNA spiked in.

This clonotype was seen repeatedly, ten times or more. The chain carries TRBV20-1 and TRBJ1-5, with no clear D. This CDR3 is 18 amino acids long. V lost 0 bases and J 2 bases, leaving 20 bases between the germline ends. Germline loops: CDR1 DFQATT, CDR2 SNEGSKA (reference sequence). Written as DNA, the CDR3 is TGCAGTGCTAGAGATCGTGGGCAGGCGCCTCTGGGCAATCAGCCCCAGCATTTT. Its protein product is CSARDRGQAPLGNQPQHF.

This clonotype was counted many times. The gene calls are TRBV4-3 and TRBJ2-1; TRBD2 matches 9 bases. Germline CDR1 LGHNA, CDR2 YSLEER. This CDR3 comprises 15 residues. V gave up 4 bases and J gave up 4 bases; unmatched junction bases: 5. DNA for the CDR3: TGCGCCAGCAGCCTTGGTAGCGGGGGATACAATGAGCAGTTCTTC. Encoded protein: CASSLGSGGYNEQFF.

The genes are TRBV19 and TRBJ1-3; D is unclear. The length of the CDR3 is 15 residues. Per germline, CDR1 LNHDA and CDR2 SQIVND (reference sequence). The V and J ends lost 2 bases and 0 bases respectively, with 8 bases between them. The CDR3 DNA reads TGTGCCAGTAGTATACAACAGATCTCTGGAAACACCATATATTTT. Amino acid sequence: CASSIQQISGNTIYF.

The chain recombines TRBV9 with TRBJ2-3; 7 nucleotides align to TRBD2. Germline trimming cut 0 bases from V and 4 bases from J; bases unmatched to any gene: 2. CDR1 is SGDLS, CDR2 YYNGEE, per germline. The CDR3 extends over 14 amino acids. CDR3 residues: CASSVATSADTQYF. The CDR3 DNA reads as TGTGCCAGCAGCGTAGCAACTAGCGCAGATACGCAGTATTTT. Full variable domain (remainder filled in from reference TRBV9 and TRBJ2-3): DSGVTQTPKHLITATGQRVTLRCSPRSGDLSVYWYQQSLDQGLQFLIQYYNGEERAKGNILERFSAQQFPDLHSELNLSSLELGDSALYFCASSVATSADTQYFGPGTRLTVL.

This clonotype was recorded at least ten times. This chain joins TRBV28 and TRBJ2-7, with 10 nucleotides matching TRBD1. V lost 5 bases and J lost 2; bases outside the gene matches: 9. Germline-derived CDR1 and CDR2 are MDHEN and SYDVKM. The CDR3 loop spans 16 amino acids. DNA for the CDR3: TGTGCCAGCAGTGGGGACAGGGGACGGCCCGCCTACGAGCAGTACTTC. This translates into CASSGDRGRPAYEQYF. Complete variable domain (other parts from reference TRBV28 and TRBJ2-7): DVKVTQSSRYLVKRTGEKVFLECVQDMDHENMFWYRQDPGLGLRLIYFSYDVKMKEKGDIPEGYSVSREKKERFSLILESASTNQTSMYLCASSGDRGRPAYEQYFGPGTRLTVT.

This clonotype showed up just a few times. The chain links TRBV19 to TRBJ1-1, with a weak D call TRBD1 (5 bases). The CDR3 is 12 residues long. Between the trimmed V and J ends, which lost 7 bases and 5 bases, there was a span of 11 bases. Per germline, CDR1 LNHDA and CDR2 SQIVND (reference sequence). The CDR3 spells CASITWGTEAFF. The CDR3 DNA is TGTGCCAGTATCACTTGGGGGACTGAAGCTTTCTTT.

The CDR3, as DNA: TGTGCCAGCAGTTCGAGGACTAGCGGGGCAGATACGCAGTATTTT. Amino acids: CASSSRTSGADTQYF. The rearrangement links TRBV27 to TRBJ2-3; TRBD2 matches 12 bases. J was trimmed by 4 bases and V by 4 bases; bases with no gene match: 3. Germline lookup yields CDR1 MNHEY and CDR2 SMNVEV (reference sequence). The CDR3 covers 15 residues.

This clonotype came up many times. Written as DNA, the CDR3 is TGTGCCAGCAGCACCCAGTCCCAGCGGAGCGGAAACACCATATATTTT. Protein sequence: CASSTQSQRSGNTIYF. The gene calls are TRBV5-6 and TRBJ1-3, with D unclear. Trimming stripped 4 bases from V and 4 bases from J, with 18 bases between. The CDR3 covers 16 residues. Germline values: CDR1 SGHDT, CDR2 YYEEEE. The full variable domain, completed using reference TRBV5-6 and TRBJ1-3, is DAGVTQSPTHLIKTRGQQVTLRCSPKSGHDTVSWYQQALGQGPQFIFQYYEEEERQRGNFPDRFSGHQFPNYSSELNVNALLLGDSALYLCASSTQSQRSGNTIYFGEGSWLTVV.

The table lists this clonotype with many counts. This chain joins TRBV2 and TRBJ1-4; tentatively, D is TRBD1 (6 bases). The CDR3 sequence is 15 residues long. Germline assignment: CDR1 SNHLY and CDR2 FYNNEI. The V end was cut by 6 bases, the J end by 3 bases, with 14 bases between. The CDR3 is CASREYRASNEKLFF. The DNA for the CDR3 is TGTGCCAGCAGGGAATACAGGGCCTCTAATGAAAAACTGTTTTTT.

This clonotype was counted a single time. This could be a read error, since a much larger clone is one nucleotide away. The rearrangement links TRBV28 to TRBJ1-1; D gene unclear. Per germline, CDR1 MDHEN and CDR2 SYDVKM. The CDR3 is 13 amino acids. Deletions cut 6 bases from V and 7 bases from J, with 15 bases between. CDR3: CASSWGGFGEAFF. DNA for the CDR3: TGTGCCAGCAGCTGGGGAGGGTTCGGTGAAGCTTTCTTT. Drawing the rest from reference TRBV28 and TRBJ1-1, the complete variable domain is DVKVTQSSRYLVKRTGEKVFLECVQDMDHENMFWYRQDPGLGLRLIYFSYDVKMKEKGDIPEGYSVSREKKERFSLILESASTNQTSMYLCASSWGGFGEAFFGQGTRLTVV.

V usage is TRBV4-3 and J usage is TRBJ1-2, with D uncertain. From germline, CDR1 is LGHNA and CDR2 YSLEER. The CDR3 has 14 residues. Trimming left V 2 bases short and J 4 bases short, with 11 bases between. The CDR3 loop is CASSQNTQFYGYTF. The DNA for the CDR3 is TGCGCCAGCAGCCAAAATACTCAGTTCTATGGCTACACCTTC.

Remarks on this clonotype: The junction does not match germline at one end; this may be a read error. V gene TRBV6-6 combines with J gene TRBJ1-2; no definite D call. The CDR3 sequence is 14 residues long. In germline, CDR1 is MNHNY, CDR2 SVGAGI (reference sequence). The CDR3 sequence: CASSHSPSYYGYTF. DNA for the CDR3: TGTGCCAGCAGTCACTCCCCCTCCTACTATGGCTACACCTTC.

This clonotype occurred many times. This chain joins TRBV7-8 and TRBJ1-1; D is uncertain. The length of the CDR3 is 16 residues. With 1 base removed from V and 0 bases from J, the gap between germline ends came to 12 bases. CDR1 and CDR2 (germline): SGHVS, FQNEAQ. The chain's CDR3 is CASSLGRFGVNTEAFF. DNA for the CDR3: TGTGCCAGCAGCTTAGGAAGATTCGGGGTGAACACTGAAGCTTTCTTT.

Comment on this clonotype: A much larger clone differs by one base, so this may be a read error. CDR3 residues: CASSTRGIGEAQYF. The DNA of the CDR3 is TGTGCCAGCAGCACAAGGGGGATCGGAGAGGCCCAGTACTTC. The V call is TRBV7-9, the J call TRBJ2-5; tentative D call: TRBD1 (6 bases). Germline assignment: CDR1 SEHNR and CDR2 FQNEAQ (reference sequence). The CDR3 has 14 residues.

This clonotype came up many times. V gene TRBV5-1 combines with J gene TRBJ2-5; D not certain. The length of the CDR3 is 15 residues. CDR1 and CDR2 (germline): SGHRS, YFSETQ. Trimming stripped 2 bases from V and 5 bases from J, with 16 bases between. CDR3 bases: TGCGCCAGCAGCTTCAGTTTTGGCGCGGCGGAGACCCAGTACTTC. Encoded protein: CASSFSFGAAETQYF.

There are many counts of this clonotype. V and J are TRBV4-3 and TRBJ2-7; 8 nucleotides line up with TRBD2. Germline V gene sequence: CDR1 LGHNA, CDR2 YSLEER. The CDR3 contains 15 residues. After removal of 3 bases from V and 4 bases from J, the junction contained 8 bases not matched to a gene. Here the CDR3 reads CASSQGWASGYEQYF. As DNA, the CDR3 is TGCGCCAGCAGCCAGGGATGGGCTAGCGGGTACGAGCAGTACTTC.

A few counts support this clonotype. The junction shows a germline mismatch at one end, possibly a read error. The chain joins TRBV13 to TRBJ2-3; weak D call: TRBD2 (6 bases). CDR1 and CDR2 from the germline V gene are PRHDT and FYEKMQ (reference sequence). The CDR3 has 14 amino acids. The chain's CDR3 is CASSLGGAADTQYF. Here the CDR3 DNA reads TGTGCCAGCAGCCTAGGAGGGGCCGCAGATACGCAGTATTTT.

The count of this clonotype is one. A read error is possible here, since a much larger clone lies one base away. This rearrangement joins TRBV7-2 to TRBJ2-1, with D maybe TRBD2 (7 bases). This CDR3 is built from 18 residues. Per germline, CDR1 SGHTA and CDR2 FQGNSA. The V and J ends lost 3 bases and 8 bases respectively, with 26 bases between them. In DNA, the CDR3 is TGTGCCAGCAGCTTCCACCCCCCTACTAGGGGGGGGGGGGATGAGCAGTTCTTC. Protein product: CASSFHPPTRGGGDEQFF.

This clonotype was found many times. This chain uses TRBV9 with TRBJ1-5; D gene ambiguous. Trimming took off 0 bases at V and 1 base at J, with 5 bases between the two ends. Germline CDR1 reads SGDLS; CDR2 reads YYNGEE. This CDR3 has 14 amino acids. CDR3 residues: CASSVDHSNQPQHF. CDR3 nucleotides: TGTGCCAGCAGCGTAGATCACAGCAATCAGCCCCAGCATTTT.

CDR3 in amino acids: CAISATGGTEAFF. The CDR3, as DNA: TGTGCCATCAGTGCTACGGGGGGCACTGAAGCTTTCTTT. This chain uses TRBV10-3 with TRBJ1-1; D may be TRBD1 (5 bases). The V gene lost 4 bases and the J gene lost 4 bases, with 10 bases spanning the gap. The germline gives CDR1 ENHRY, CDR2 SYGVKD. The CDR3 runs 13 residues.

On this clonotype: A read error is possible here, since a much larger clone lies one base away. The CDR3 spells CGSSLEGLAGLSNEQFF. CDR3 nucleotide sequence: TGTGGCAGCAGCTTGGAGGGACTAGCGGGACTGTCCAATGAGCAGTTCTTC. The chain carries TRBV5-4 and TRBJ2-1, with 13 bases matching TRBD2. The CDR3 covers 17 residues. Germline V gene data show CDR1 as SGHNT and CDR2 as YYREEE (reference sequence).

This clonotype appeared many times. This chain joins TRBV30 and TRBJ2-1, with D possibly TRBD2 on 6 matching bases. The CDR3 has 12 amino acids. Germline V gene sequence: CDR1 GTSNPN, CDR2 SVGIG (reference sequence). Trimming stripped 2 bases from V and 14 bases from J, with 16 bases between. The CDR3 DNA is TGTGCCTGGAGTCCTGCGGGACCCGCGGAGTTCTTC. As protein: CAWSPAGPAEFF.

This clonotype turned up a few times. This may come from a read error, since a much larger clone is one base off. J is TRBJ2-4 and V is TRBV7-2; 9 bases are shared with TRBD2. This CDR3 has 21 residues. CDR1 is SGHTA, CDR2 FQGNSA, per germline. CDR3 in DNA: TGTGCCAGCGGCTTAGTTTCCCACGGACTAGCGAGGTTTTTAGCCAAAAACATTCAGTACTTC. It yields the protein CASGLVSHGLARFLAKNIQYF.

In this sample, this clonotype turned up once. The V gene is TRBV27, the J gene TRBJ2-3; D ambiguous. The germline CDR1 and CDR2 sequences are MNHEY and SMNVEV (reference sequence). CDR3 length equals 15 residues. V was cut by 4 bases and J by 6 bases, with 17 bases left in between. Here the CDR3 reads CASSSSARNPDTQYF. The CDR3 nucleotides are TGTGCCAGCAGTTCATCGGCCCGCAACCCCGATACGCAGTATTTT.

The chain has TRBV5-4 and TRBJ1-1, with D unresolved. This CDR3 is built from 15 residues. Trimming cost V 4 bases and J 1 base, with 14 bases left between them. Looked up from germline, CDR1 is SGHNT and CDR2 is YYREEE (reference sequence). CDR3 amino acids: CASSRAGNSNTEAFF. CDR3 nucleotides: TGTGCCAGCAGCAGAGCCGGTAACTCGAACACTGAAGCTTTCTTT.

In its sample, this clonotype was seen many times. The chain uses TRBV28 and TRBJ2-7; D is unclear. Germline-derived CDR1 and CDR2 are MDHEN and SYDVKM. This CDR3 spans 13 amino acids. Deletions cut 3 bases from V and 7 bases from J, with 13 bases between. The CDR3 bases are TGTGCCAGCAGTTTCGAAATAGGTTGGGAGCAGTACTTC. This encodes CASSFEIGWEQYF.

This clonotype was seen more than once but under ten times. This chain links TRBV5-1 with TRBJ2-1, with D uncertain. Germline loops: CDR1 SGHRS, CDR2 YFSETQ. V lost 0 bases, J lost 3 bases, and 10 bases lay in between. CDR3 length: 15 amino acids. CDR3 bases: TGCGCCAGCAGCTTGGGTCGCAGCTACTACAATGAGCAGTTCTTC. Protein sequence: CASSLGRSYYNEQFF.

This clonotype showed up just a few times. This chain joins TRBV27 and TRBJ1-4; 11 bases are shared with TRBD1. V was pared by 3 bases and J by 7 bases, with 1 base of the junction left unmatched. This CDR3 comprises 14 residues. Germline V lookup: CDR1 MNHEY, CDR2 SMNVEV (reference sequence). The CDR3 protein is CASSFGTGGEKLFF. The CDR3 nucleotides read TGTGCCAGCAGTTTTGGGACAGGGGGTGAAAAACTGTTTTTT.

This clonotype was counted many times. The chain couples TRBV2 to TRBJ2-3; unclear D gene. The CDR3 contains 15 residues. Germline CDR1 and CDR2: SNHLY and FYNNEI. V lost 2 bases and J 4 bases, leaving 13 bases between the germline ends. DNA for the CDR3: TGTGCCAGCAGTGAAATAGATAGAGTCCCAGATACGCAGTATTTT. It is translated as CASSEIDRVPDTQYF.